A single TCR beta chain is shown here with its context. The CDR3 contains 14 residues. V was clipped by 7 bases and J by 7 bases; unmatched bases: 9. CDR1 and CDR2 from the germline V gene are MDHEN and SYDVKM. The data stem from a study of shared clonotypes between healthy human individuals. Deep-level settings were used for running the assay. Sequencing used immunoSEQ multiplex PCR; TCRdb keeps in-frame clones, though not all of them. The sample contains over a million clones, roughly 97% of which appear only once. The sequenced sample consisted of naive CD4+ T cells sorted from blood. Specified subset: CD45RA+ positively selected. This sequence was found in a man aged 25-40 years in good health. The chain uses TRBV28 and TRBJ2-7; 11 positions match TRBD2. The CDR3 DNA reads as TGTGCCAGCAACTTACTAGCGGGAGCAGGAGAGCAGTACTTC. Protein product: CASNLLAGAGEQYF.